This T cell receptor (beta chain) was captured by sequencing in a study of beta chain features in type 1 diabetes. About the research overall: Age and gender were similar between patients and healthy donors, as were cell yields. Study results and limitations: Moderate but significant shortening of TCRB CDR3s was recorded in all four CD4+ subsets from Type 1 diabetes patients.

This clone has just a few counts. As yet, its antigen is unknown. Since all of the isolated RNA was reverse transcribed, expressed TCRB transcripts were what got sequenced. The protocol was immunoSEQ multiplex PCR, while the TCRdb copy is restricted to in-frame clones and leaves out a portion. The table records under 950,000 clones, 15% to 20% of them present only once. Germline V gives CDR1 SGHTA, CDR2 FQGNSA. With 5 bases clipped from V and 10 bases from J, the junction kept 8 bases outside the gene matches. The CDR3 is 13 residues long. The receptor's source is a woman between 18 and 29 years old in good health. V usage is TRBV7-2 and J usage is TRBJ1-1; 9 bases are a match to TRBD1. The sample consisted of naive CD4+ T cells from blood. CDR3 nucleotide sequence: TGTGCCAGCAGCGCCGGACAGGGGCGTGGAGCTTTCTTT. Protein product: CASSAGQGRGAFF.